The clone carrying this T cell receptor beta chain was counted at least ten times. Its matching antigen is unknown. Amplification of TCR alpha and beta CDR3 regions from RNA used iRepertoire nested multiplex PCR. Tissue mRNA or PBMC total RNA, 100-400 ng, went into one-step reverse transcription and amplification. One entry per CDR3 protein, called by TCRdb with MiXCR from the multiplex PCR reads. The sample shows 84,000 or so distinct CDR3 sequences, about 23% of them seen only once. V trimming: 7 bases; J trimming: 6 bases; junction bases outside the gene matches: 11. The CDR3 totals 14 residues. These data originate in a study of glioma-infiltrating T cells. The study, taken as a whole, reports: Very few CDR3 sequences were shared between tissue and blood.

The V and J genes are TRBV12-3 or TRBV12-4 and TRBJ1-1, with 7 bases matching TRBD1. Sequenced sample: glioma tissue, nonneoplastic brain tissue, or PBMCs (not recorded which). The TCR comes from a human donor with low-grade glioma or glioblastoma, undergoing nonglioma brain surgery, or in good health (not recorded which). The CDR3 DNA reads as TGTGCCAGCATATTAAGGGGGCGGATAGCTGAAGCTTTCTTT. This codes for CASILRGRIAEAFF.